Presented here are 24 T cell receptor beta chains from one specimen sequenced in a study of TIL therapy for anti-PD-1-resistant metastatic lung cancer. This was the immunoSEQ v3 assay. Here immunoSEQ multiplex PCR was the method, and the copy in TCRdb shows in-frame clones only, minus some. The sample lists about 43,000 clones, about 80% occurring once. Time point defined: pre-treatment sample, taken before nivolumab and TIL therapy. The sample in question was blood, obtained at baseline. These TCRs come from a man aged 65-85 years with non-small cell lung cancer.

This clone was recorded a few times. The rearrangement joins TRBV5-1 to TRBJ1-1; 7 positions match TRBD1. CDR1 and CDR2 (germline): SGHRS, YFSETQ. CDR3 length: 15 amino acids. Trimming cost V 4 bases and J 1 base; bases outside gene matches: 7. CDR3 loop: CASSKLQGTNTEAFF. The DNA of the CDR3 is TGCGCCAGCAGCAAACTACAGGGGACGAACACTGAAGCTTTCTTT.

The chain carries TRBV10-2 and TRBJ2-2; 9 bases line up with TRBD2. V gave up 6 bases and J gave up 5 bases; unmatched junction bases: 4. Germline V lookup: CDR1 WSHSY, CDR2 SAAADI. CDR3 length: 14 amino acids. The CDR3 sequence: CASRTSGLTGELFF. The CDR3 DNA reads as TGCGCCAGCAGGACTAGCGGATTAACCGGGGAGCTGTTTTTT.

This rearrangement joins TRBV20-1 to TRBJ2-3; no clear D gene. The V gene's germline CDR1 is DFQATT and CDR2 SNEGSKA (reference sequence). The CDR3 loop spans 10 amino acids. Trimming shortened V by 6 bases and J by 5 bases, and 6 bases separated the two germline ends. CDR3 nucleotides: TGCAGTGCGGAACTAGATACGCAGTATTTT. This sequence encodes CSAELDTQYF.

The chain has TRBV7-9 and TRBJ2-7; D remains ambiguous. The ends were cut back, 3 bases at V and 3 bases at J, with 6 bases in the middle. Germline CDR1 SEHNR, CDR2 FQNEAQ (reference sequence). The CDR3 spans 12 residues. CDR3 nucleotide sequence: TGTGCCAGCAGCTTCGACGTCTACGAGCAGTACTTC. Protein sequence: CASSFDVYEQYF.

V is TRBV27 and J is TRBJ2-5, with no clear D. Trimming pared 3 bases from V and 2 bases from J, leaving 13 bases between. The CDR3 is 15 residues long. CDR1 and CDR2 from the germline V gene are MNHEY and SMNVEV (reference sequence). CDR3 DNA: TGTGCCAGCAGTTTCTCCCTTGGCAATCAAGAGACCCAGTACTTC. It is translated as CASSFSLGNQETQYF.

This sequence joins TRBV21-1 and TRBJ1-1. TRBV21-1 is assigned pseudogene status. This CDR3 is 15 amino acids long. CDR3 region: CASSKGEEGNTEAFF. CDR3 nucleotides: TGTGCCAGCAGCAAGGGGGAAGAGGGTAACACTGAAGCTTTCTTT.

V usage is TRBV5-6 and J usage is TRBJ2-5; D unclear. Germline-derived CDR1 and CDR2 are SGHDT and YYEEEE. V shed 1 base and J shed 4 bases, with 11 bases lying between them. The CDR3 runs 14 residues. CDR3 region: CASSLFTAVETQYF. The CDR3, as DNA: TGTGCCAGCAGCTTGTTTACAGCTGTAGAGACCCAGTACTTC.

This chain uses TRBV11-3 with TRBJ2-7, with 10 bases lining up with TRBD2. Losses at the gene ends were 2 bases for V and 9 bases for J; bases not matched to a gene: 7. CDR3 length: 14 residues. Germline V gives CDR1 SGHNT, CDR2 YENEEA. CDR3 residues: CASSLTSGTSLQYF. As DNA, the CDR3 is TGTGCCAGCAGCTTAACTAGCGGGACAAGCCTGCAGTACTTC. The complete variable domain, with remaining parts taken from reference TRBV11-3 and TRBJ2-7, reads EAGVVQSPRYKIIEKKQPVAFWCNPISGHNTLYWYLQNLGQGPELLIRYENEEAVDDSQLPKDRFSAERLKGVDSTLKIQPAELGDSAVYLCASSLTSGTSLQYFGPGTRLTVT.

The rearrangement links TRBV20-1 to TRBJ2-1; D unresolved. CDR1 and CDR2 from the germline V gene are DFQATT and SNEGSKA (reference sequence). Trimming stripped 4 bases from V and 10 bases from J, with 11 bases between. This CDR3 contains 11 residues. The CDR3 DNA is TGCAGTGCTACCGAGCACCCCGAGCAGTTCTTC. Residues: CSATEHPEQFF.

This clone was observed a single time. The J gene is TRBJ2-2, the V gene TRBV2; D may be TRBD1 (6 bases). Germline assignment: CDR1 SNHLY and CDR2 FYNNEI. Trimming cost V 6 bases and J 2 bases, with 10 bases left between them. The CDR3 has 14 amino acids. The CDR3 DNA is TGTGCCAGCAGATCGGGACAAAACACCGGGGAGCTGTTTTTT. Its translation: CASRSGQNTGELFF.

This chain links TRBV6-5 with TRBJ2-7, with 10 bases aligning to TRBD1. Germline V gene sequence: CDR1 MNHEY, CDR2 SVGAGI. V trimming: 6 bases; J trimming: 5 bases; junction bases outside the gene matches: 7. CDR3 size: 14 residues. CDR3 protein: CASSPGQGYDEQYF. The CDR3 coding sequence is TGTGCCAGCAGCCCGGGACAGGGGTACGACGAGCAGTACTTC.

The rearrangement links TRBV10-3 to TRBJ2-1; possibly TRBD2 for D (5 bases). CDR1 is ENHRY, CDR2 SYGVKD, per germline. The CDR3 has 12 amino acids. The ends were cut back, 10 bases at V and 6 bases at J, with 13 bases in the middle. CDR3 DNA sequence: TGTGCCACCGAGGGCGAGGGCAATGAGCAGTTCTTC. It translates to CATEGEGNEQFF.

This chain uses TRBV7-2 with TRBJ2-7; 9 bases are a match to TRBD2. The CDR3 loop spans 15 amino acids. Germline trimming cut 3 bases from V and 2 bases from J; bases unmatched to any gene: 5. Germline CDR1 and CDR2: SGHTA and FQGNSA. The CDR3 region has the DNA TGTGCCAGCAGCTTTAAAGCGGGAGGTCCCTACGAGCAGTACTTC. The encoded protein is CASSFKAGGPYEQYF. The full variable domain, rest sourced from reference TRBV7-2 and TRBJ2-7, is GAGVSQSPSNKVTEKGKDVELRCDPISGHTALYWYRQSLGQGLEFLIYFQGNSAPDKSGLPSDRFSAERTGGSVSTLTIQRTQQEDSAVYLCASSFKAGGPYEQYFGPGTRLTVT.

CDR3 in amino acids: CASSEQGPNQPQHF. In nucleotides, the CDR3 is TGTGCCAGCAGTGAACAAGGCCCCAATCAGCCCCAGCATTTT. The rearrangement uses TRBV6-1 and TRBJ1-5; D is ambiguous. Germline V CDR1 and CDR2: MNHNS, SASEGT. Trimming shortened V by 2 bases and J by 3 bases, and 8 bases separated the two germline ends. This CDR3 spans 14 amino acids.

The chain carries TRBV27 and TRBJ1-5, with D unresolved. This CDR3 contains 14 residues. Germline V gene data show CDR1 as MNHEY and CDR2 as SMNVEV (reference sequence). V gave up 3 bases and J gave up 4 bases, with 10 bases separating them. CDR3 bases: TGTGCCAGCAGTTTGACGGGTCTTAATCAGCCCCAGCATTTT. Translated, it gives CASSLTGLNQPQHF.

This clone was seen a few times. The CDR3 nucleotides read TGTGCCAGTAGTATAGGTGTGGCTTCGTACGAGCAGTACTTC. This translates into CASSIGVASYEQYF. This sequence joins TRBV19 and TRBJ2-7; no definite D call. In germline, CDR1 is LNHDA, CDR2 SQIVND (reference sequence). The CDR3 totals 14 residues. The V gene lost 1 base and the J gene lost 4 bases, with 11 bases spanning the gap.

This chain links TRBV4-1 with TRBJ2-1, with D possibly called TRBD1 or TRBD2 (5 bases each). V lost 0 bases to trimming and J lost 6 bases, with 15 bases between them. This CDR3 is built from 16 residues. Germline CDR1 and CDR2: MGHRA and YSYEKL. CDR3 DNA sequence: TGCGCCAGCAGCCAAGAAGGGACCCCCCGCCGCAATGAGCAGTTCTTC. This sequence encodes CASSQEGTPRRNEQFF.

This chain uses TRBV29-1 with TRBJ2-5; 9 bases map to TRBD1. The V gene end was trimmed by 4 bases and the J gene end by 4 bases; junction bases not matched to a gene: 4. CDR3 length: 13 residues. CDR1 and CDR2 (germline): SQVTM, ANQGSEA. CDR3: CSVGTGAGETQYF. CDR3 DNA: TGCAGCGTTGGGACAGGGGCGGGAGAGACCCAGTACTTC.

V is TRBV29-1 and J is TRBJ2-7; D call uncertain. Trimming stripped 1 base from V and 5 bases from J, with 18 bases between. The CDR3 has 15 amino acids. Germline V gene sequence: CDR1 SQVTM, CDR2 ANQGSEA. The CDR3, as DNA: TGCAGCGTTGAAGGTCAAGGCCAGCCTAGTAACGAGCAGTACTTC. It specifies CSVEGQGQPSNEQYF.

The gene calls are TRBV5-4 and TRBJ1-3; D remains ambiguous. Trimming pared 4 bases from V and 0 bases from J, leaving 11 bases between. In germline, CDR1 is SGHNT, CDR2 YYREEE (reference sequence). This CDR3 spans 15 amino acids. This CDR3 reads CASSPAGGSGNTIYF. The CDR3 nucleotides read TGTGCCAGCAGCCCCGCGGGAGGCTCTGGAAACACCATATATTTT.

V and J are TRBV5-1 and TRBJ2-7; either TRBD1 or TRBD2 may supply D (5 bases each). Trimming took off 1 base at V and 6 bases at J, with 8 bases between the two ends. The CDR3 is made up of 12 amino acids. Germline loops: CDR1 SGHRS, CDR2 YFSETQ. CDR3 in DNA: TGCGCCAGCAGCTTGAATGGGGGCGAGCAGTACTTC. It translates to CASSLNGGEQYF.

J is TRBJ1-3 and V is TRBV7-9; D remains ambiguous. The ends were cut back, 10 bases at V and 1 base at J, with 14 bases in the middle. Germline V CDR1 and CDR2: SEHNR, FQNEAQ (reference sequence). This CDR3 comprises 14 residues. CDR3 amino acids: CAIRLSGSGNTIYF. In DNA form, the CDR3 reads TGTGCCATCCGACTATCAGGATCTGGAAACACCATATATTTT.

This chain uses TRBV11-2 with TRBJ2-7; 10 bases align to TRBD1. Losses at the gene ends were 5 bases for V and 3 bases for J; bases not matched to a gene: 7. The CDR3 contains 15 residues. Germline lookup yields CDR1 SGHAT and CDR2 FQNNGV. In DNA form, the CDR3 reads TGTGCCAGCAGCCTGGGACAGGGGATTAACTACGAGCAGTACTTC. As protein: CASSLGQGINYEQYF.

The chain uses TRBV5-1 and TRBJ2-2; TRBD1 is a possible D gene (6 bases). Trimming shortened V by 8 bases and J by 1 base, and 12 bases separated the two germline ends. This CDR3 is 14 amino acids long. Germline CDR1 reads SGHRS; CDR2 reads YFSETQ. The CDR3 sequence is CASNRDGNTGELFF. The CDR3 nucleotides are TGCGCCAGTAACAGGGATGGGAACACCGGGGAGCTGTTTTTT.